One and the same sample provided the 5 T cell receptor beta chains below, sequenced in a study of T cells after yellow fever vaccination. TCRdb itself ran the 5' RACE reads through MiXCR, one entry per CDR3 protein. The data show 250,000 to 350,000 distinct CDR3 sequences, 4% to 5.5% seen once. The sample consisted of PBMCs, taken 15 days after the yellow fever booster vaccination. The receptors were sampled from a young man who received the YFV17D yellow fever vaccine.

This clonotype was seen repeatedly, ten times or more. V is TRBV6-6 and J is TRBJ2-7; D possibly corresponds to TRBD2 (5 bases). The CDR3 contains 14 residues. Germline V lookup: CDR1 MNHNY, CDR2 SVGAGI (reference sequence). V shed 5 bases and J shed 0 bases, with 11 bases lying between them. CDR3 sequence (DNA): TGTGCCAGCAGTAACGGGGAGAGCTCCTACGAGCAGTACTTC. Residues: CASSNGESSYEQYF.

This clonotype was seen at least ten times. This chain joins TRBV7-2 and TRBJ2-3, with TRBD2 matching 8 bases. This CDR3 comprises 15 residues. The germline V gene encodes CDR1 SGHTA and CDR2 FQGNSA. V trimming: 0 bases; J trimming: 5 bases; junction bases outside the gene matches: 4. The CDR3 is CASSLAGGGIDTQYF. The CDR3 DNA follows: TGTGCCAGCAGCTTAGCGGGCGGGGGGATAGATACGCAGTATTTT.

The CDR3 spells CASRRTLSEKLFF. The CDR3 DNA follows: TGTGCCAGCAGGCGTACACTGAGCGAAAAACTGTTTTTT. The chain carries TRBV6-5 and TRBJ1-4; no clear D gene. The CDR3 totals 13 residues. V was cut by 6 bases and J by 8 bases, with 13 bases left in between. Germline V CDR1 and CDR2: MNHEY, SVGAGI.

This clonotype was found many times. The rearrangement links TRBV7-9 to TRBJ1-6, with D uncertain. Germline V gene data show CDR1 as SEHNR and CDR2 as FQNEAQ (reference sequence). The CDR3 loop spans 14 amino acids. The V end lost 0 bases, the J end lost 11 bases, and 11 bases lay between the germline ends. CDR3: CASSLAVGMTPLHF. The CDR3 coding sequence is TGTGCCAGCAGCTTAGCTGTGGGAATGACACCCCTCCACTTT. The whole variable domain, filled in from reference TRBV7-9 and TRBJ1-6, reads DTGVSQNPRHKITKRGQNVTFRCDPISEHNRLYWYRQTLGQGPEFLTYFQNEAQLEKSRLLSDRFSAERPKGSFSTLEIQRTEQGDSAMYLCASSLAVGMTPLHFGNGTRLTVT.

This clonotype has at least ten counts. The chain links TRBV5-1 to TRBJ2-5; no reliable D call. This CDR3 contains 14 residues. V shed 1 base and J shed 0 bases, with 7 bases lying between them. From germline, CDR1 is SGHRS and CDR2 YFSETQ. The CDR3 DNA reads TGCGCCAGCAGCTTGCGCCGGTACCAAGAGACCCAGTACTTC. Protein sequence: CASSLRRYQETQYF.